Described below is a single T cell receptor (beta chain) sequence and its context. This sample was included in a study of shared clonotypes between healthy human individuals. CDR1 and CDR2 (germline): LNHDA, SQIVND (reference sequence). The CDR3 has 14 amino acids. V was trimmed by 1 base and J by 4 bases, leaving 10 bases between them. Repertoires were generated with immunoSEQ multiplex PCR, while TCRdb's copy carries only in-frame clones and drops some. The sample contains roughly 2.2 million clones, 85% to 95% of which appear only once. The TCR sequence derives from a man aged 18 to 30 in good health. Some clones in this sample may be carry-over from other donors' samples. The sample taken for sequencing was naive CD4+ T cells from PBMCs. As to subset: CD45RA+ positively selected. V gene TRBV19 combines with J gene TRBJ1-2, with D unresolved. CDR3 in amino acids: CASSIGLGSYGYTF. CDR3 coding DNA: TGTGCCAGTAGTATAGGCCTCGGAAGCTATGGCTACACCTTC.